These 26 T cell receptor beta chains originate from one sample sequenced in a study of early T cells in non-severe SARS-CoV-2 infection. MiXCR, applied by TCRdb to the 5' RACE reads, yields one record per CDR3 protein. The sample has approximately 84,000 distinct CDR3 sequences, around 13% seen once. The material sequenced was whole blood. These receptors all stem from an adult who was a healthcare worker with PCR-confirmed SARS-CoV-2 infection or an uninfected control (not recorded which).

This clonotype came up many times. The rearrangement links TRBV5-1 to TRBJ1-1; D gene uncertain. CDR1 SGHRS and CDR2 YFSETQ come from the germline V gene. V was pared by 2 bases and J by 1 base, with 6 bases between. The CDR3 sequence is 13 residues long. CDR3 nucleotide sequence: TGCGCCAGCAGCTTCAGCGGGAACACTGAAGCTTTCTTT. Encoded protein: CASSFSGNTEAFF.

This clonotype was detected many times. The rearrangement uses TRBV20-1 and TRBJ2-1; 13 nucleotides align to TRBD2. The length of the CDR3 is 15 residues. Per the germline V gene, CDR1 is DFQATT and CDR2 is SNEGSKA (reference sequence). The junction had 5 bases not matched to a gene; V was cut back by 6 bases and J by 3 bases. This CDR3 reads CSAPGLAGVYNEQFF. CDR3 coding DNA: TGCAGTGCACCAGGACTAGCGGGGGTCTACAATGAGCAGTTCTTC.

The chain carries TRBV11-1 and TRBJ2-5; D uncertain. Germline CDR1 and CDR2: SGHAT and FQDESV (reference sequence). V lost 0 bases and J 4 bases, leaving 3 bases between the germline ends. The CDR3 length is 12 residues. CDR3 sequence: CASSLARETQYF. CDR3 DNA: TGTGCCAGCAGCTTAGCGAGAGAGACCCAGTACTTC.

The J gene is TRBJ2-1, the V gene TRBV7-3; 10 nucleotides match TRBD2. With V trimmed by 0 bases and J by 4 bases, 6 bases remained unmatched. The length of the CDR3 is 17 residues. Germline CDR1 is SGHTA and CDR2 is FQGTGA. Written as DNA, the CDR3 is TGTGCCAGCAGCTTAACTAGCGGGAGGACCATATACAATGAGCAGTTCTTC. This translates into CASSLTSGRTIYNEQFF.

A few counts support this clonotype. The CDR3 region has the DNA TGTGCCAGTAGTATCGGACTAGCGTCATCCTTTCCAAGGGCCTACAATGAGCAGTTCTTC. Translating gives CASSIGLASSFPRAYNEQFF. The V gene is TRBV19, the J gene TRBJ2-1; TRBD2 aligns across 9 bases. The V segment lost 3 bases and the J segment 2 bases; nucleotides outside the gene matches: 17. The V gene's germline CDR1 is LNHDA and CDR2 SQIVND (reference sequence). The CDR3 runs to 20 residues.

In this sample, this clonotype turned up a few times. The CDR3 loop is CSARDMEVYYGYTF. CDR3 DNA sequence: TGCAGTGCTAGAGATATGGAGGTCTACTATGGCTACACCTTC. The chain carries TRBV20-1 and TRBJ1-2, with D unresolved. The V gene's germline CDR1 is DFQATT and CDR2 SNEGSKA (reference sequence). With 0 bases removed from V and 3 bases from J, the gap between germline ends came to 11 bases. The CDR3 runs 14 residues.

In its sample, this clonotype was seen many times. The CDR3 sequence: CASSHQQGNQPQHF. The CDR3 DNA reads as TGTGCCAGCAGCCATCAACAGGGTAATCAGCCCCAGCATTTT. This rearrangement joins TRBV3-1 to TRBJ1-5; D possibly corresponds to TRBD1 (6 bases). Between the trimmed V and J ends, which lost 3 bases and 4 bases, there was a span of 10 bases. In germline, CDR1 is LGHDT, CDR2 YNNKEL (reference sequence). CDR3 length equals 14 residues. Drawing the rest from reference TRBV3-1 and TRBJ1-5, the complete variable domain is DTAVSQTPKYLVTQMGNDKSIKCEQNLGHDTMYWYKQDSKKFLKIMFSYNNKELIINETVPNRFSPKSPDKAHLNLHINSLELGDSAVYFCASSHQQGNQPQHFGDGTRLSIL.

This clonotype turned up a few times. The genes are TRBV3-1 and TRBJ1-2; maybe TRBD1 (5 bases). The CDR3 is made up of 15 amino acids. The ends were cut back, 4 bases at V and 7 bases at J, with 19 bases in the middle. Germline V gene lookup returns CDR1 LGHDT and CDR2 YNNKEL (reference sequence). The CDR3 reads CASSRTRDGGSGYTF. Here the CDR3 DNA reads TGTGCCAGCAGCCGGACCCGGGACGGCGGGAGTGGCTACACCTTC.

This clonotype was detected ten times or more. This sequence joins TRBV6-2 or TRBV6-3 and TRBJ1-4; D perhaps matches TRBD1 (6 bases). The ends were cut back, 0 bases at V and 3 bases at J, with 20 bases in the middle. In germline, CDR1 is MNHEY, CDR2 SVGEGT. The CDR3 is 19 amino acids. DNA of the CDR3: TGTGCCAGCAGTTACTCGGTTGGGACCCAGGGGACGGCTAATGAAAAACTGTTTTTT. This sequence encodes CASSYSVGTQGTANEKLFF.

This clonotype occurred a few times. The J gene is TRBJ2-7, the V gene TRBV4-1; D is tentatively TRBD1 or TRBD2 (5 bases each). CDR1 and CDR2 (germline): MGHRA, YSYEKL. V was cut by 3 bases and J by 3 bases, with 21 bases left in between. This CDR3 has 17 amino acids. CDR3 in amino acids: CASSHGPEGYRYYEQYF. CDR3 sequence (DNA): TGCGCCAGCAGCCACGGACCCGAGGGGTACAGATACTACGAGCAGTACTTC.

This clonotype was detected many times. This chain connects TRBV7-6 to TRBJ2-7; no firm D call. V was shortened by 0 bases and J by 0 bases, with 9 bases between the two germline ends. CDR1 SGHVS and CDR2 FNYEAQ come from the germline V gene. The CDR3 covers 15 residues. CDR3 in amino acids: CASSLARDGSYEQYF. In DNA form, the CDR3 reads TGTGCCAGCAGCTTAGCGCGAGACGGCTCCTACGAGCAGTACTTC.

This clonotype turned up a few times. The rearrangement joins TRBV19 to TRBJ2-5; 8 bases fit TRBD2. CDR3 size: 17 residues. J lost 1 base, V lost 6 bases, and 13 bases had no gene match. CDR1 and CDR2 from the germline V gene are LNHDA and SQIVND (reference sequence). The CDR3 reads CASSSRQGTSGQETQYF. The CDR3 DNA is TGTGCCAGTAGCAGCCGGCAGGGAACTAGCGGCCAAGAGACCCAGTACTTC.

V and J are TRBV2 and TRBJ1-5; a possible D gene is TRBD1 (5 bases). CDR3 length: 13 residues. V lost 8 bases to trimming and J lost 7 bases, with 15 bases between them. Per the germline V gene, CDR1 is SNHLY and CDR2 is FYNNEI. CDR3 amino acids: CASDAGLGQPQHF. The CDR3 region has the DNA TGTGCCAGCGATGCGGGGCTAGGGCAGCCCCAGCATTTT.

The CDR3 here is CASRDNPYEQYF. The CDR3, as DNA: TGTGCCAGTCGGGACAACCCCTACGAGCAGTACTTC. The chain has TRBV2 and TRBJ2-7, with D perhaps TRBD1 (6 bases). The V gene's germline CDR1 is SNHLY and CDR2 FYNNEI. This CDR3 region has 12 residues. The V and J ends lost 9 bases and 2 bases respectively, with 11 bases between them. Complete variable domain (other parts from reference TRBV2 and TRBJ2-7): EPEVTQTPSHQVTQMGQEVILRCVPISNHLYFYWYRQILGQKVEFLVSFYNNEISEKSEIFDDQFSVERPDGSNFTLKIRSTKLEDSAMYFCASRDNPYEQYFGPGTRLTVT.

The chain employs TRBV9 and TRBJ2-7, with D perhaps given as TRBD1 or TRBD2 (5 bases each). The germline CDR1 and CDR2 sequences are SGDLS and YYNGEE. V lost 0 bases, J lost 6 bases, and 16 bases lay in between. This CDR3 contains 15 residues. The DNA of the CDR3 is TGTGCCAGCAGCGTAGTTGGGACCCAACCGGCCGAGCAGTACTTC. The encoded protein is CASSVVGTQPAEQYF.

This clonotype was counted at least ten times. The chain joins TRBV6-1 to TRBJ2-2, with 7 nucleotides matching TRBD1. Germline lookup yields CDR1 MNHNS and CDR2 SASEGT. Trimming removed 0 bases from V and 4 bases from J; junction bases left unmatched: 5. The CDR3 is 16 amino acids. This CDR3 is CASSEAGDRATGELFF. DNA of the CDR3: TGTGCCAGCAGTGAAGCTGGGGACAGAGCCACCGGGGAGCTGTTTTTT.

V usage is TRBV6-5 and J usage is TRBJ2-7; D gene ambiguous. Trimming shortened V by 0 bases and J by 5 bases, and 14 bases separated the two germline ends. The CDR3 spans 15 residues. CDR1 and CDR2 (germline): MNHEY, SVGAGI. In DNA form, the CDR3 reads TGTGCCAGCAGTTACTCAGGCGTTCCTACGAACGAGCAGTACTTC. This translates into CASSYSGVPTNEQYF.

This clonotype has just one count. The V call is TRBV11-3, the J call TRBJ2-3, with 8 bases lining up with TRBD2. CDR1 SGHNT and CDR2 YENEEA come from the germline V gene. V dropped 1 base and J dropped 4; count of bases not matched to a gene: 7. This CDR3 region has 16 residues. CDR3 loop: CASSLAGGAVADTQYF. The CDR3 DNA follows: TGTGCCAGCAGCTTAGCGGGGGGGGCCGTCGCAGATACGCAGTATTTT.

The rearrangement joins TRBV11-1 to TRBJ1-6; 10 nucleotides match TRBD1. V shed 4 bases and J 9 bases; nucleotides not matched to a gene: 15. Germline loops: CDR1 SGHAT, CDR2 FQDESV (reference sequence). The CDR3 length is 18 residues. CDR3: CASSSNVRDRGRSSPLHF. In nucleotides, the CDR3 is TGTGCCAGCAGCTCGAACGTCCGGGACAGGGGACGAAGTTCACCCCTCCACTTT.

This clonotype was seen only a few times. The chain links TRBV20-1 to TRBJ2-1; 7 bases fit TRBD1. Germline CDR1 is DFQATT and CDR2 is SNEGSKA (reference sequence). Unmatched junction bases numbered 10, after V lost 0 bases and J lost 8 bases. This CDR3 is 15 amino acids long. This chain's CDR3 is CSARDGNRGGDEQFF. DNA of the CDR3: TGCAGTGCTAGAGATGGGAACAGGGGTGGGGATGAGCAGTTCTTC.

The chain is built from TRBV5-1 and TRBJ2-2; D might be TRBD1 (6 bases). This CDR3 is 18 amino acids long. Trimming left V 3 bases short and J 4 bases short, with 22 bases between. Germline CDR1 and CDR2: SGHRS and YFSETQ. In DNA form, the CDR3 reads TGCGCCAGCAGCTGGGTGGTAAGACAGGAGCGTTTCACCGGGGAGCTGTTTTTT. It is translated as CASSWVVRQERFTGELFF.

A few counts support this clonotype. The genes are TRBV7-9 and TRBJ2-7; 7 nucleotides match TRBD1. J was trimmed by 4 bases and V by 11 bases; bases with no gene match: 11. Germline-derived CDR1 and CDR2 are SEHNR and FQNEAQ (reference sequence). CDR3 length equals 13 residues. The DNA for the CDR3 is TGTGCCTCCGAAAACAGGGGCGCATACGAGCAGTACTTC. Translation gives CASENRGAYEQYF.

This clonotype was seen repeatedly, ten times or more. The V and J genes are TRBV29-1 and TRBJ2-1; the D is unclear. Trimming removed 0 bases from V and 1 base from J, with 10 bases in between. The CDR3 consists of 15 residues. Germline V gene data show CDR1 as SQVTM and CDR2 as ANQGSEA. This CDR3 reads CSVEETRSSYNEQFF. The CDR3 coding sequence is TGCAGCGTTGAAGAAACGAGGAGTTCCTACAATGAGCAGTTCTTC.

The table lists this clonotype with many counts. The V gene is TRBV28, the J gene TRBJ2-7; D ambiguous. This CDR3 comprises 13 residues. Trimming left V 5 bases short and J 3 bases short, with 11 bases between. CDR1 and CDR2 (germline): MDHEN, SYDVKM. This CDR3 reads CASSPGGNYEQYF. CDR3 nucleotide sequence: TGTGCCAGCAGTCCCGGTGGAAACTACGAGCAGTACTTC.

There are a few counts of this clonotype. This sequence joins TRBV12-5 and TRBJ2-2, with D perhaps TRBD1 (6 bases). The V end was cut by 5 bases, the J end by 2 bases, with 12 bases between. Looked up from germline, CDR1 is LGHNT and CDR2 is FRNRAP. This CDR3 contains 15 residues. The CDR3 loop reads CASGIGQINTGELFF. CDR3 DNA sequence: TGTGCTAGTGGTATTGGACAGATTAACACCGGGGAGCTGTTTTTT.

This clonotype was seen a handful of times. This sequence joins TRBV7-3 and TRBJ1-1; perhaps TRBD1 as D (5 bases). The germline CDR1 and CDR2 sequences are SGHTA and FQGTGA. The CDR3 covers 15 residues. V lost 0 bases, J lost 1 base, and 9 bases lay in between. The CDR3 DNA is TGTGCCAGCAGCTTAACGGGGACGGGGAACACTGAAGCTTTCTTT. Encoded protein: CASSLTGTGNTEAFF.